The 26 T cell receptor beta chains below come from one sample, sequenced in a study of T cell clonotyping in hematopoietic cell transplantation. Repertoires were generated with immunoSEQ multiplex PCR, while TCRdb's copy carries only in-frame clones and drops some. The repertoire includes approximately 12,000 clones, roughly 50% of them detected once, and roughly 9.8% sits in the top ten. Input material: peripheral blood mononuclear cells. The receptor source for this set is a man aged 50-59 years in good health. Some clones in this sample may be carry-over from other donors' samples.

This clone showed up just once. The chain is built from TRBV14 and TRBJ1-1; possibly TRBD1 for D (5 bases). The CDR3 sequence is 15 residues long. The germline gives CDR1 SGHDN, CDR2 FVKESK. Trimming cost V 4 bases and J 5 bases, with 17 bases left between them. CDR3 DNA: TGTGCCAGCAGCCGGATCCAGGGTTACGGAACTGAAGCTTTCTTT. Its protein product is CASSRIQGYGTEAFF.

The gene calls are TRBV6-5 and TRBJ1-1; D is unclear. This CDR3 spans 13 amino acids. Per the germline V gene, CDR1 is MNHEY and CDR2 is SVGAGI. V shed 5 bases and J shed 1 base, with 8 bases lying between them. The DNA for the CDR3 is TGTGCCAGCAGTCCGATGCAGAACACTGAAGCTTTCTTT. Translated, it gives CASSPMQNTEAFF.

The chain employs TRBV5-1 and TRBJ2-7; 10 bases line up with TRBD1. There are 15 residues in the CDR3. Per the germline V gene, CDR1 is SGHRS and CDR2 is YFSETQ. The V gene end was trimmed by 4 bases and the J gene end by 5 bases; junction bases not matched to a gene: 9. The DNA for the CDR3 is TGCGCCAGCAGCCCTGCCGTGACAGGGGGCGACGAGCAGTACTTC. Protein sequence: CASSPAVTGGDEQYF.

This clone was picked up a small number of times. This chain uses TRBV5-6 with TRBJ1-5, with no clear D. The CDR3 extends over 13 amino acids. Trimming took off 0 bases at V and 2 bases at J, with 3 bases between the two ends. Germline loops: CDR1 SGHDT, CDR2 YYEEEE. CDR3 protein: CASSLAGNQPQHF. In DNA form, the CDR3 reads TGTGCCAGCAGCTTGGCCGGCAATCAGCCCCAGCATTTT. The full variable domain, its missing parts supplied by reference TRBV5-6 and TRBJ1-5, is DAGVTQSPTHLIKTRGQQVTLRCSPKSGHDTVSWYQQALGQGPQFIFQYYEEEERQRGNFPDRFSGHQFPNYSSELNVNALLLGDSALYLCASSLAGNQPQHFGDGTRLSIL.

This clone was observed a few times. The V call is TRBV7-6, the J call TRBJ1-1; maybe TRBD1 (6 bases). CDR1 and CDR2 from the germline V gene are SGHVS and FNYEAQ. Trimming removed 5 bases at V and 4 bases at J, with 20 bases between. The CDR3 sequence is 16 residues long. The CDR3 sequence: CASSPGAGTYGTEAFF. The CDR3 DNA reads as TGTGCCAGCAGCCCGGGGGCAGGGACTTATGGCACTGAAGCTTTCTTT.

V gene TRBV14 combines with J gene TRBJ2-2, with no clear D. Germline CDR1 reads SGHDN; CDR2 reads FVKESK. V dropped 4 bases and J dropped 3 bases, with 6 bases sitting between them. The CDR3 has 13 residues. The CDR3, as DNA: TGTGCCAGCAGCCCAATTGACACCGGGGAGCTGTTTTTT. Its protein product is CASSPIDTGELFF.

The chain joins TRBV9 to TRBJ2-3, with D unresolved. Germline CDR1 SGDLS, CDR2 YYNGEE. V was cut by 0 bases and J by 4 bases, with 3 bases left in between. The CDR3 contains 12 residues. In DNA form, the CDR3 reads TGTGCCAGCAGCGTAGCCTCAGATACGCAGTATTTT. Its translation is CASSVASDTQYF.

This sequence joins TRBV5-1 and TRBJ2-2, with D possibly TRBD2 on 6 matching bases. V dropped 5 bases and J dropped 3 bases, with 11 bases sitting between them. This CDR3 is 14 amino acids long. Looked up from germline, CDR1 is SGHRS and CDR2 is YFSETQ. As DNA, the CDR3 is TGCGCCAGCAGTTTAAGCGGGTACACCGGGGAGCTGTTTTTT. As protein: CASSLSGYTGELFF.

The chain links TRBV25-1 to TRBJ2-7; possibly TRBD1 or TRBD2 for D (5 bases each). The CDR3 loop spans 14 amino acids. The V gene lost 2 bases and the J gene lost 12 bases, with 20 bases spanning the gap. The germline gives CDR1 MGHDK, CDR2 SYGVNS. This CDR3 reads CASSEPLRGKGTYF. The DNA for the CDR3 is TGTGCCAGCAGTGAACCCCTCCGAGGGAAGGGGACGTACTTC.

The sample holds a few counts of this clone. CDR3 amino acids: CAWKMTTTGVETQYF. CDR3 nucleotide sequence: TGTGCCTGGAAAATGACTACCACGGGGGTGGAGACCCAGTACTTC. The chain has TRBV30 and TRBJ2-5; D may be TRBD2 (6 bases). V gave up 4 bases and J gave up 5 bases, with 20 bases separating them. CDR3 size: 15 residues. Germline V gene lookup returns CDR1 GTSNPN and CDR2 SVGIG (reference sequence).

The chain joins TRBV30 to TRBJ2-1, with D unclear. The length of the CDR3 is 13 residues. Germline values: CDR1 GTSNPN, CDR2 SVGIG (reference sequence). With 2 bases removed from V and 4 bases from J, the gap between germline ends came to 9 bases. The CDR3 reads CAWSTSGYNEQFF. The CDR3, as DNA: TGTGCCTGGAGTACGTCGGGTTACAATGAGCAGTTCTTC.

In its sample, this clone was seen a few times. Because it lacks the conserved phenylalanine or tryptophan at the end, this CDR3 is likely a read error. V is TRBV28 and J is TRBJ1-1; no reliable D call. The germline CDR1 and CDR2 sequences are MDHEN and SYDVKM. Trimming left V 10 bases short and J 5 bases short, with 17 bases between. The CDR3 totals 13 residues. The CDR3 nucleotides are TGTGCCACAAAAATATCAGCTTGGACTGAAGCTTTCCTT. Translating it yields CATKISAWTEAFL.

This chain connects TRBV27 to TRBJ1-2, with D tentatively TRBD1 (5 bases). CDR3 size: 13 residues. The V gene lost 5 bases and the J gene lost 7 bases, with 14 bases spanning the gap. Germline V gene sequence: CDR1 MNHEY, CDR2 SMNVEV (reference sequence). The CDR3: CASSTGRAFGYTF. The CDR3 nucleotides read TGTGCCAGCAGTACAGGAAGGGCTTTTGGCTACACCTTC.

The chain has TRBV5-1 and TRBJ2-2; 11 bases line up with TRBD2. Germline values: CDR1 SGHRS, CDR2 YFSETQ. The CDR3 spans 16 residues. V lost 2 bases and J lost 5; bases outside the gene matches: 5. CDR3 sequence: CASSLQIAGGTGELFF. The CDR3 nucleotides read TGCGCCAGCAGCTTACAAATAGCGGGAGGGACCGGGGAGCTGTTTTTT.

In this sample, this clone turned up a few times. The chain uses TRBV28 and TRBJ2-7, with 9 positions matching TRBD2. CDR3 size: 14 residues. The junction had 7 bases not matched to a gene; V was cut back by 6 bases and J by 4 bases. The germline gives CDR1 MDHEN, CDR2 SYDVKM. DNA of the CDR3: TGTGCCAGCAGGACGACTAGCGGAGATTACGAGCAGTACTTC. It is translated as CASRTTSGDYEQYF. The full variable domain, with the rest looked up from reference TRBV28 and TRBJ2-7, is DVKVTQSSRYLVKRTGEKVFLECVQDMDHENMFWYRQDPGLGLRLIYFSYDVKMKEKGDIPEGYSVSREKKERFSLILESASTNQTSMYLCASRTTSGDYEQYFGPGTRLTVT.

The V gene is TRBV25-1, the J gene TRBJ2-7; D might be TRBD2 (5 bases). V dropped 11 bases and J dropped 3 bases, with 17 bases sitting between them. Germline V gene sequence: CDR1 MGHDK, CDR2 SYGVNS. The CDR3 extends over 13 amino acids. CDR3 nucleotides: TGTGCCGTAAGCGGAATACAGTTCTACGAGCAGTACTTC. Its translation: CAVSGIQFYEQYF.

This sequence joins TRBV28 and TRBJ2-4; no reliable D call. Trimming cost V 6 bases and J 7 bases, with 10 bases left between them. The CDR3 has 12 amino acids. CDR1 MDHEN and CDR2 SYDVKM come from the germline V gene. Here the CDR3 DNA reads TGTGCCAGCAGCTGGCGTTGGAACATTCAGTACTTC. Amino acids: CASSWRWNIQYF. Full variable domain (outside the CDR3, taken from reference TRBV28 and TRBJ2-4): DVKVTQSSRYLVKRTGEKVFLECVQDMDHENMFWYRQDPGLGLRLIYFSYDVKMKEKGDIPEGYSVSREKKERFSLILESASTNQTSMYLCASSWRWNIQYFGAGTRLSVL.

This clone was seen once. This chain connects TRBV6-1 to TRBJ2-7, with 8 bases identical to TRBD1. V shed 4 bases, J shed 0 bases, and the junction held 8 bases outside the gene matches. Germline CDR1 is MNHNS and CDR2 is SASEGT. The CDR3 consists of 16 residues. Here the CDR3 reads CASSAPPGTGSYEQYF. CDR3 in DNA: TGTGCCAGCAGTGCTCCGCCCGGGACAGGCTCCTACGAGCAGTACTTC.

The CDR3 sequence is CASSHGELFF. The CDR3 DNA is TGTGCCAGCAGTCACGGGGAGCTGTTTTTT. The V call is TRBV25-1, the J call TRBJ2-2; D is undetermined. The CDR3 contains 10 residues. In germline, CDR1 is MGHDK, CDR2 SYGVNS. V was pared by 5 bases and J by 7 bases, with 2 bases between.

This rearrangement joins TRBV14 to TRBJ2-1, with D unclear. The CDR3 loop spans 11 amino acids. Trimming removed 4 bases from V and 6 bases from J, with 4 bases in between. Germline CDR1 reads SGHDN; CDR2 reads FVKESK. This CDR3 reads CASSRRNEQFF. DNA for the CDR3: TGTGCCAGCAGCCGACGCAATGAGCAGTTCTTC.

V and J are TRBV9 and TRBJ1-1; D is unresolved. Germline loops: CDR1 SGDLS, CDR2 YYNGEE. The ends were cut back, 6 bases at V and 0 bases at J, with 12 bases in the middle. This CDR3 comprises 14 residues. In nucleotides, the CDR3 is TGTGCCAGCACCCAGATCGGTTTGAACACTGAAGCTTTCTTT. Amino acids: CASTQIGLNTEAFF.

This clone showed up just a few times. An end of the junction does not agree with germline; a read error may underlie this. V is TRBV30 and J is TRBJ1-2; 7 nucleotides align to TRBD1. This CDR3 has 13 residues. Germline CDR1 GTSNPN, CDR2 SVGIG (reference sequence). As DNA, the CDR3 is TGTGCTTGGAGCAGGGGGGAAAACTATGGCTACACCTTC. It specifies CAWSRGENYGYTF.

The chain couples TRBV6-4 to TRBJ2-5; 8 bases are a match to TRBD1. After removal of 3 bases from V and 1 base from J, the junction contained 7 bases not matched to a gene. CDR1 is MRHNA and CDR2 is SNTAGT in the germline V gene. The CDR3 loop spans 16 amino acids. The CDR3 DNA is TGTGCCAGCAGTGATCATTTGGACAGGGCCCAAGAGACCCAGTACTTC. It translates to CASSDHLDRAQETQYF.

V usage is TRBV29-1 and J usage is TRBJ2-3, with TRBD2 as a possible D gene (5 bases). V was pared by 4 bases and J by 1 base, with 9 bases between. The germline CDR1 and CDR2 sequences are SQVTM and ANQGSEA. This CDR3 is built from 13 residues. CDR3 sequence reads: CSVALGGTDTQYF. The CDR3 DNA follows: TGCAGCGTTGCGCTGGGAGGCACAGATACGCAGTATTTT.

The CDR3 sequence: CASRRTDDTEAFF. The CDR3 coding sequence is TGTGCCAGCAGACGGACAGACGACACTGAAGCTTTCTTT. The chain employs TRBV6-6 and TRBJ1-1, with D possibly being TRBD1 (6 bases). V dropped 6 bases and J dropped 3 bases, with 11 bases sitting between them. Germline assignment: CDR1 MNHNY and CDR2 SVGAGI (reference sequence). The CDR3 length is 13 residues.

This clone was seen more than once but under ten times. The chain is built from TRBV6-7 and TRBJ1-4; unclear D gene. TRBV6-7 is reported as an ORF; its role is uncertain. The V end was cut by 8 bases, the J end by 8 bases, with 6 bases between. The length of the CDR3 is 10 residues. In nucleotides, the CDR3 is TGTGCCAGCTCTGGGGAAAAACTGTTTTTT. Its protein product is CASSGEKLFF.